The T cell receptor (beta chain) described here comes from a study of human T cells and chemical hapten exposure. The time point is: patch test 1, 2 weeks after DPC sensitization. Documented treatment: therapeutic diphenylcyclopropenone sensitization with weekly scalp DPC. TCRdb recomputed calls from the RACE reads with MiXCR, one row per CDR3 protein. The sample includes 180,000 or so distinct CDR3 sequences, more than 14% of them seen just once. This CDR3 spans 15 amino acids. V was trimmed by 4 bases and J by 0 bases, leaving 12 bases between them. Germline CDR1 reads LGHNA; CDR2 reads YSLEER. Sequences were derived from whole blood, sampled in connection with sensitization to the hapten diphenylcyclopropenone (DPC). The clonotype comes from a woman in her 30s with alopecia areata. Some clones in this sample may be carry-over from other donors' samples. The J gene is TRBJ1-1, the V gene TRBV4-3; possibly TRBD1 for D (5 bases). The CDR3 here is CASSRGGKMNTEAFF. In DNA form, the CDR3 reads TGCGCCAGCAGCCGTGGGGGGAAAATGAACACTGAAGCTTTCTTT.